Presented here are 9 T cell receptor beta chains from one specimen sequenced in a study of Graves' ophthalmopathy and Graves' hyperthyroidism. Transcripts of RNA were the source for amplifying TCR beta CDR3 regions. First-round RT-PCR employed HTBI primers, with a second-round multiplex PCR after it. MiXCR was run by TCRdb on the multiplex PCR reads, yielding one entry per CDR3 protein. The sample holds hundreds of thousands of distinct CDR3 sequences, 20% to 25% seen once. The sequenced sample was peripheral blood. The receptors shown here come from a woman aged 18-30 years with stable Graves' hyperthyroidism.

V and J are TRBV6-1 and TRBJ2-2; maybe TRBD2 (6 bases). V was trimmed by 8 bases and J by 7 bases, leaving 20 bases between them. Germline V lookup: CDR1 MNHNS, CDR2 SASEGT. The CDR3 is made up of 15 amino acids. CDR3 protein: CASCRDSLNCGELFF. CDR3 sequence (DNA): TGTGCCAGCTGCCGGGACTCCCTAAACTGCGGGGAGCTGTTTTTT.

The chain recombines TRBV6-4 with TRBJ2-5, with TRBD2 matching over 11 bases. Germline CDR1 MRHNA, CDR2 SNTAGT. This CDR3 has 15 residues. V shed 3 bases, J shed 2 bases, and the junction held 2 bases outside the gene matches. The DNA for the CDR3 is TGTGCCAGCAGTGAACTAGCGGGGGAGCAAGAGACCCAGTACTTC. This translates into CASSELAGEQETQYF.

There are many counts of this clonotype. A much larger clone lies a single base off, so this may be a read error. This chain connects TRBV6-1 to TRBJ1-5; unclear D gene. Germline loops: CDR1 MNHNS, CDR2 SASEGT. V gave up 6 bases and J gave up 0 bases, with 3 bases separating them. The CDR3 runs 12 residues. This CDR3 reads CASRHSNQPQHF. The DNA of the CDR3 is TGTGCCAGCAGACATAGCAATCAGCCCCAGCATTTT.

Many counts were recorded for this clonotype. The V gene is TRBV6-2 or TRBV6-3, the J gene TRBJ2-7; D unclear. The CDR3 has 18 residues. Trimming stripped 0 bases from V and 2 bases from J, with 20 bases between. Germline CDR1 MNHEY, CDR2 SVGEGT. The CDR3 sequence: CASSYSGSGNLGTYEQYF. CDR3 bases: TGTGCCAGCAGTTACTCGGGATCTGGCAACCTGGGAACCTACGAGCAGTACTTC.

In the case of this clonotype: This may be a read error, as it is one base from a much larger clone. CDR3 sequence: CASSQDAGSGETQYF. As DNA, the CDR3 is TGCGCCAGCAGCCAAGATGCAGGTAGCGGAGAGACCCAGTACTTC. V is TRBV4-1 and J is TRBJ2-5; D is possibly TRBD2 (6 bases). Germline CDR1 is MGHRA and CDR2 is YSYEKL. V lost 0 bases and J lost 4, with 12 bases in between. CDR3 size: 15 residues.

The V call is TRBV12-3 or TRBV12-4, the J call TRBJ1-1; TRBD1 matches at 8 bases. Trimming at V came to 3 bases and at J to 2 bases, leaving 8 bases not matched to a gene. CDR3 size: 16 residues. CDR3 in amino acids: CASSFLQGAGNTEAFF. The CDR3 DNA sequence: TGTGCCAGCAGTTTCCTTCAGGGGGCCGGAAACACTGAAGCTTTCTTT.

This clonotype appeared many times. This chain connects TRBV28 to TRBJ2-7; TRBD1 agrees at 8 bases. Germline loops: CDR1 MDHEN, CDR2 SYDVKM. V gave up 5 bases and J gave up 3 bases; unmatched junction bases: 9. This CDR3 spans 15 amino acids. CDR3 sequence reads: CASSEQGATLYEQYF. In DNA form, the CDR3 reads TGTGCCAGCAGTGAGCAGGGGGCGACCCTCTACGAGCAGTACTTC.

This clonotype was detected only once. This chain joins TRBV6-2 or TRBV6-3 and TRBJ1-1; D may be TRBD1 (5 bases). In germline, CDR1 is MNHEY, CDR2 SVGEGT. Trimming left V 2 bases short and J 4 bases short, with 14 bases between. The CDR3 is 15 amino acids. In DNA form, the CDR3 reads TGTGCCAGCAGTTACGGGAGGGGAGGAGGCACTGAAGCTTTCTTT. Translation: CASSYGRGGGTEAFF.

This clonotype has at least ten counts. This sequence joins TRBV14 and TRBJ1-1, with D hard to call. Per germline, CDR1 SGHDN and CDR2 FVKESK. The CDR3 runs 13 residues. V was shortened by 1 base and J by 10 bases, with 13 bases between the two germline ends. CDR3 region: CASSQAMRAAAFF. The CDR3 DNA reads as TGTGCCAGCAGCCAAGCTATGAGGGCGGCAGCTTTCTTT.